This T cell receptor beta chain was captured by sequencing in a study of blood T cell repertoires in COVID-19. Generated by immunoSEQ multiplex PCR, the TCRdb table keeps only in-frame clones and is missing some. The data hold about 300,000 clones, with more than 75% observed a single time. The CDR3 consists of 15 residues. Germline assignment: CDR1 SGHKS and CDR2 YYEKEE (reference sequence). With V trimmed by 2 bases and J by 5 bases, 8 bases remained unmatched. This chain uses TRBV5-5 with TRBJ1-1; 8 bases match TRBD1. The sample taken for sequencing was PBMCs or T cells enriched from blood (not recorded which). The clonotype originates from a man younger than 40 who had recovered from COVID-19. The CDR3 sequence is CASSLPGGVDTEAFF. The CDR3 region has the DNA TGTGCCAGCAGCTTACCAGGGGGCGTTGATACTGAAGCTTTCTTT.